The source of this T cell receptor (beta chain) is a study of blood T cell repertoires in COVID-19. In the study overall: Researchers got acute and convalescent COVID-19 samples from the United States, Italy and Spain. From T cells, B-cell-depleted T cells, or PBMCs came the material, which was cDNA or gDNA.

V shed 8 bases and J shed 1 base, with 12 bases lying between them. The CDR3 sequence is 13 residues long. Per germline, CDR1 MNHEY and CDR2 SVGEGT. Methods used by the authors: Amplified reference gene primers provided the basis for estimating nucleated cell counts. Clones were read by immunoSEQ multiplex PCR, and TCRdb kept only the in-frame ones, dropping some. The V and J calls and clone size come from that table; D and trimming were worked out from the DNA. The sample contains approximately 210,000 clones, less than 85% of which appear only once. The chain is built from TRBV6-2 or TRBV6-3 and TRBJ2-7; tentatively, D is TRBD1 (5 bases). Specimen: peripheral blood. The origin of this receptor is a woman between 70 and 85 years old with active or convalescent COVID-19. The DNA of the CDR3 is TGTGCCAGCGGCCTTGACAGTTCCTACGAGCAGTACTTC. This codes for CASGLDSSYEQYF.